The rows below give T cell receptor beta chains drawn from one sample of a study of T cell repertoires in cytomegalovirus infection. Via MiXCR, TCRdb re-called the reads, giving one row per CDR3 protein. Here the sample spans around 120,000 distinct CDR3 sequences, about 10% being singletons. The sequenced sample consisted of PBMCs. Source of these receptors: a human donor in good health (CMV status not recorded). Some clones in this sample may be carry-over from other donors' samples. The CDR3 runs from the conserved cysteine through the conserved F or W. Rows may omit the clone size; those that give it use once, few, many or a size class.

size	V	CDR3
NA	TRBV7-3	CASSSSGTPTYNEQFF
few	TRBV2	CASTGRWTEAFF
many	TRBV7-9	CASSLTNGQPQHF
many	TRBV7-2	CASSLNAGSSYNEQFF
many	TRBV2	CASRKDSQNIQYF
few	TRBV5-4	CASSLVVGGWGETQYF
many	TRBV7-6	CASSLAPGRPNEQFF
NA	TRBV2	CASSPPGQATYEQYF
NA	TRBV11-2	CTSGTGSTDTQYF
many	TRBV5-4	CASSSSINQPQHF
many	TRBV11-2	CASSLDLAGGYEQYF
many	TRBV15	CATSDDRVTDTQYF
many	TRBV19	CASRWGSGVSYNEQFF
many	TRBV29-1	CSAWTVAGDTQYF
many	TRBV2	CASSEGTFNTEAFF
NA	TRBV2	CASSEALRTANTGELFF
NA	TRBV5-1	CASSLLAGLGTGELFF
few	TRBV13	CASSWRTGNQPQHF
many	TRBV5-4	CASSLTSRYGYTF
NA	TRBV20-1	CSAPGTASNQPQHF
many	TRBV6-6	CASSSAAENTGELFF
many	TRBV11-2	CASSFKVEGTDTQYF
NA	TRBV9	CASSTRDRGDMEAFF
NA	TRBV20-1	CSATDRTGKLFF
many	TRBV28	CASSSTPGPGVGYTF
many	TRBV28	CASRPRGAIDTQYF
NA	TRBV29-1	CSERSGGADTQYF
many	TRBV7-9	CASSVGLALYNEQFF
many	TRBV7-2	CASSLGSGDYGYTF
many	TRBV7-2	CASSLVAGAGDTQYF
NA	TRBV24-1	CATSDSRQGINEQYF
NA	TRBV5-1	CASSPQGVPEAFF
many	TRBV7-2	CASSSQPAGVGETQYF
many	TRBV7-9	CASSLNGRETQYF
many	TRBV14	CASSQEGNSPLHF
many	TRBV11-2	CASRSGTFYGYTF
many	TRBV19	CASSIAALANTGELFF
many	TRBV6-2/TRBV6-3	CASNPYRVDNEQFF
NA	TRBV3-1	CASSQDIRPETQYF
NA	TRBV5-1	CASTMREGYEQYF
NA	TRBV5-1	CASSSDMSSGANVLTF
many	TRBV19	CASSTSTSGGRNTGELFF
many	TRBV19	CASRDTANQPQHF
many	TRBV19	CASSIADRSSYEQYF
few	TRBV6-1	CATRGAGSYNEQFF
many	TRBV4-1	CASSQGPGGETYEQYF
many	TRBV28	CASSLRGYEQYF
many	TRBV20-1	CSARDRTVSNQPQHF
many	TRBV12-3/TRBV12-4	CASIKSGGPNNEQFF
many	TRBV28	CASRSGTGAGYTF
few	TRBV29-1	CSVRVGGANTGELFF
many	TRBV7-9	CASSHDRASSYEQYF
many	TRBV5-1	CASRKQGTLGQETQYF
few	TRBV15	CATSVRQLGGEEQFF
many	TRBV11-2	CASSALGGEATHKSDTQYF
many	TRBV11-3	CASSLARADGELFF
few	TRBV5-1	CASSVGPAGQRNSPLHF